These 8 T cell receptor beta chains originate from one sample sequenced in a study of cytomegalovirus exposure and HLA in healthy donors. It was with 60 Vbeta and 13 Jbeta primers that the PCR ran. Using immunoSEQ multiplex PCR, the repertoire was profiled, and TCRdb retains in-frame clones only, with some absent. The profile covers some 140,000 clones, with just under 80% appearing a single time and approximately 4.8% taken by the ten largest. The specimen sequenced was PBMCs. The source is a man aged 25-45 years in good health.

This sequence joins TRBV6-5 and TRBJ1-5; 7 nucleotides match TRBD1. The V gene end was trimmed by 8 bases and the J gene end by 6 bases; junction bases not matched to a gene: 10. The CDR3 sequence is 14 residues long. Germline lookup yields CDR1 MNHEY and CDR2 SVGAGI. The CDR3 DNA sequence: TGTGCCAGCGCAGACAGGGCTGTGGGTCAGCCCCAGCATTTT. This codes for CASADRAVGQPQHF.

This clone was seen once. As DNA, the CDR3 is TGTGCCAGCAGCGGGACAGGGGTGGAAAAACTGTTTTTT. Protein product: CASSGTGVEKLFF. The gene calls are TRBV6-5 and TRBJ1-4; 10 bases agree with TRBD1. The CDR3 is 13 amino acids. The V gene's germline CDR1 is MNHEY and CDR2 SVGAGI. The V gene end was trimmed by 6 bases and the J gene end by 8 bases; junction bases not matched to a gene: 3.

This clone was found a few times. The rearrangement uses TRBV10-1 and TRBJ2-5, with 14 bases fitting TRBD2. This CDR3 is built from 19 residues. With 0 bases clipped from V and 1 base from J, the junction kept 7 bases outside the gene matches. Germline CDR1 WNHNN, CDR2 SYGVQD (reference sequence). The CDR3 coding sequence is TGCGCCAGCAGTGAGTCGATGACTAGCGGGAGGGCCTTCCAAGAGACCCAGTACTTC. Translated, it gives CASSESMTSGRAFQETQYF.

CDR3 in amino acids: CASSSLRSGGELFF. In DNA form, the CDR3 reads TGTGCCAGCAGCTCCCTACGGTCAGGCGGGGAGCTGTTTTTT. The V and J genes are TRBV11-3 and TRBJ2-2; D ambiguous. CDR1 SGHNT and CDR2 YENEEA come from the germline V gene. The V end lost 4 bases, the J end lost 7 bases, and 13 bases lay between the germline ends. CDR3 length: 14 residues.

The V call is TRBV6-5, the J call TRBJ1-5; 8 bases match TRBD1. CDR3 length: 15 amino acids. V trimming: 11 bases; J trimming: 3 bases; junction bases outside the gene matches: 12. Germline V lookup: CDR1 MNHEY, CDR2 SVGAGI. The CDR3 DNA reads TGTGCCTCATCTGCCGGGACAGGCCCCAATCAGCCCCAGCATTTT. Amino acids: CASSAGTGPNQPQHF.

This chain joins TRBV6-5 and TRBJ2-7, with TRBD2 matching over 10 bases. V lost 4 bases to trimming and J lost 1 base; unmatched junction nucleotides: 4. The CDR3 has 15 amino acids. The germline CDR1 and CDR2 sequences are MNHEY and SVGAGI. CDR3 sequence (DNA): TGTGCCAGCAGTTCTAGCGGGAGCGTATCCTACGAGCAGTACTTC. Translating it yields CASSSSGSVSYEQYF.

V is TRBV7-3 and J is TRBJ2-1, with TRBD1 matching over 11 bases. Looked up from germline, CDR1 is SGHTA and CDR2 is FQGTGA. J lost 5 bases, V lost 4 bases, and 4 bases had no gene match. The CDR3 sequence is 15 residues long. This CDR3 reads CASSSGQGADNEQFF. The CDR3 DNA reads TGTGCCAGCAGCTCCGGACAGGGGGCAGACAATGAGCAGTTCTTC.

The chain uses TRBV5-1 and TRBJ1-1, with D perhaps TRBD1 (5 bases). V was cut by 5 bases and J by 4 bases, with 24 bases left in between. Germline V CDR1 and CDR2: SGHRS, YFSETQ. The CDR3 has 17 residues. CDR3 amino acids: CASRYGGQGAGGTEAFF. DNA for the CDR3: TGCGCCAGCAGGTATGGAGGTCAGGGCGCGGGGGGCACTGAAGCTTTCTTT.